Following are 17 T cell receptor beta chains from one sample sequenced in a study of cytomegalovirus exposure and HLA in healthy donors. The PCR employed 60 Vbeta primers together with 13 Jbeta primers. Data came from immunoSEQ multiplex PCR; TCRdb stores just in-frame clones and leaves some out. This sample has 100,000 to 120,000 clones, with over 65% found just once. Sequenced material: PBMCs. The receptors here all came from a woman aged 18-30 years in good health and CMV-seronegative.

This chain connects TRBV29-1 to TRBJ2-6; D perhaps matches TRBD2 (5 bases). The CDR3 runs to 16 residues. V was cut by 3 bases and J by 0 bases, with 12 bases left in between. Germline values: CDR1 SQVTM, CDR2 ANQGSEA. The CDR3 sequence is CSVEEDGPSGANVLTF. The CDR3 DNA reads as TGCAGCGTTGAGGAGGACGGCCCCTCTGGGGCCAACGTCCTGACTTTC.

In its sample, this clone was seen once. This sequence joins TRBV7-8 and TRBJ2-3; no firm D call. Trimming took off 1 base at V and 4 bases at J, with 12 bases between the two ends. The CDR3 has 15 residues. Looked up from germline, CDR1 is SGHVS and CDR2 is FQNEAQ. Here the CDR3 reads CASSLDYTVADTQYF. The CDR3 DNA sequence: TGTGCCAGCAGCTTAGATTACACAGTAGCAGATACGCAGTATTTT.

The chain combines TRBV6-5 with TRBJ2-1, with 9 bases lining up with TRBD2. Germline V gives CDR1 MNHEY, CDR2 SVGAGI. This CDR3 contains 13 residues. The ends lost 6 bases at V and 7 bases at J; junction bases unmatched: 4. The CDR3 coding sequence is TGTGCCAGCAGACTCGGACTAGCGAATGAGCAGTTCTTC. Translating it yields CASRLGLANEQFF.

The chain recombines TRBV5-6 with TRBJ1-2; maybe TRBD1 (6 bases). Germline CDR1 and CDR2: SGHDT and YYEEEE. The V gene lost 0 bases and the J gene lost 8 bases, with 14 bases spanning the gap. CDR3 length: 14 amino acids. The CDR3 protein is CASSLVGGARGYTF. The CDR3 bases are TGTGCCAGCAGCTTGGTTGGGGGGGCACGGGGCTACACCTTC.

This chain connects TRBV5-1 to TRBJ2-7, with unresolved D. The CDR3 sequence is 13 residues long. V lost 2 bases to trimming and J lost 3 bases, with 9 bases between them. Germline lookup yields CDR1 SGHRS and CDR2 YFSETQ. In nucleotides, the CDR3 is TGCGCCAGCAGCTTAAACAGTTTCTACGAGCAGTACTTC. Encoded protein: CASSLNSFYEQYF.

CDR3 residues: CAREGAYQPQHF. The CDR3, as DNA: TGTGCTAGGGAGGGGGCTTATCAGCCCCAGCATTTT. The rearrangement links TRBV12-5 to TRBJ1-5; 7 nucleotides agree with TRBD1. Germline V gene data show CDR1 as LGHNT and CDR2 as FRNRAP. Trimming removed 9 bases from V and 5 bases from J; junction bases left unmatched: 4. The CDR3 runs to 12 residues.

The J gene is TRBJ1-1, the V gene TRBV7-2; D is uncertain. The CDR3 length is 13 residues. V was trimmed by 1 base and J by 10 bases, leaving 13 bases between them. Germline V gene lookup returns CDR1 SGHTA and CDR2 FQGNSA. CDR3 DNA sequence: TGTGCCAGCAGCTTAGTTCAGGTTGTTGGAGCTTTCTTT. It codes for CASSLVQVVGAFF. The variable domain in full, with the rest retrieved from reference TRBV7-2 and TRBJ1-1, is GAGVSQSPSNKVTEKGKDVELRCDPISGHTALYWYRQSLGQGLEFLIYFQGNSAPDKSGLPSDRFSAERTGGSVSTLTIQRTQQEDSAVYLCASSLVQVVGAFFGQGTRLTVV.

This chain joins TRBV19 and TRBJ2-2; TRBD2 matches at 7 bases. CDR1 LNHDA and CDR2 SQIVND come from the germline V gene (reference sequence). This CDR3 is built from 15 residues. The V gene end was trimmed by 3 bases and the J gene end by 7 bases; junction bases not matched to a gene: 8. CDR3 sequence reads: CASSMDWGGDGELFF. The CDR3 DNA reads as TGTGCCAGTAGTATGGACTGGGGAGGGGACGGGGAGCTGTTTTTT.

This clone has more than one count but fewer than ten. V and J are TRBV4-2 and TRBJ2-1; no clear D gene. Between the trimmed V and J ends, which lost 1 base and 5 bases, there was a span of 9 bases. This CDR3 spans 14 amino acids. Germline V gene data show CDR1 as LGHNA and CDR2 as YNFKEQ. The CDR3 nucleotides read TGTGCCAGCAGCCAAGGTTCTTCAGACAATGAGCAGTTCTTC. Amino acids: CASSQGSSDNEQFF.

The chain has TRBV7-9 and TRBJ1-4; 7 bases are a match to TRBD1. This CDR3 region has 16 residues. Germline V gene lookup returns CDR1 SEHNR and CDR2 FQNEAQ (reference sequence). Trimming cost V 5 bases and J 4 bases; bases outside gene matches: 10. CDR3 protein: CASSRGRGLVNEKLFF. CDR3 sequence (DNA): TGTGCCAGCAGCCGGGGAAGGGGGCTAGTTAATGAAAAACTGTTTTTT.

This chain connects TRBV19 to TRBJ2-2, with 9 bases matching TRBD1. V lost 6 bases and J lost 3; bases outside the gene matches: 8. This CDR3 has 16 amino acids. The germline V gene has CDR1 LNHDA and CDR2 SQIVND (reference sequence). As DNA, the CDR3 is TGTGCCAGTAGGGCCCCAGGGACAGGGTACACCGGGGAGCTGTTTTTT. Amino acids: CASRAPGTGYTGELFF.

The chain is built from TRBV6-5 and TRBJ2-3, with D tentatively TRBD2 (5 bases). The CDR3 sequence is 14 residues long. The V gene lost 9 bases and the J gene lost 6 bases, with 19 bases spanning the gap. Germline V gene data show CDR1 as MNHEY and CDR2 as SVGAGI. In DNA form, the CDR3 reads TGTGCCAGTAGCATGCCGGGGAATGGGGATACGCAGTATTTT. Translation: CASSMPGNGDTQYF.

This clone has just a few counts. The rearrangement links TRBV11-3 to TRBJ2-1; 12 bases map to TRBD2. The CDR3 runs to 16 residues. The germline gives CDR1 SGHNT, CDR2 YENEEA. Trimming at V came to 6 bases and at J to 0 bases, leaving 3 bases not matched to a gene. CDR3 amino acids: CASRSTSGGSYNEQFF. The CDR3 DNA is TGTGCCAGCAGGTCGACTAGCGGGGGCTCCTACAATGAGCAGTTCTTC.

The gene calls are TRBV28 and TRBJ1-4, with TRBD1 matching over 8 bases. The trim removed 5 bases at V and 8 bases at J, leaving 4 bases unmatched. The V gene's germline CDR1 is MDHEN and CDR2 SYDVKM. This CDR3 region has 13 residues. CDR3: CASSHRGREKLFF. CDR3 DNA: TGTGCCAGCAGTCACAGGGGGAGGGAAAAACTGTTTTTT.

This chain joins TRBV6-6 and TRBJ1-1, with D hard to call. The ends were cut back, 6 bases at V and 4 bases at J, with 12 bases in the middle. This CDR3 spans 13 amino acids. The germline V gene encodes CDR1 MNHNY and CDR2 SVGAGI (reference sequence). The CDR3: CASRQNPGTEAFF. In DNA, the CDR3 is TGTGCCAGCAGACAAAATCCGGGCACTGAAGCTTTCTTT.

The CDR3 sequence is CASSFQAYSSYNEQFF. DNA for the CDR3: TGTGCCAGCAGTTTTCAAGCTTATAGCTCCTACAATGAGCAGTTCTTC. The gene calls are TRBV27 and TRBJ2-1; no definite D call. Germline CDR1 reads MNHEY; CDR2 reads SMNVEV (reference sequence). V lost 3 bases, J lost 0 bases, and 12 bases lay in between. CDR3 length: 16 residues.

J is TRBJ2-3 and V is TRBV5-1; no definite D call. Per germline, CDR1 SGHRS and CDR2 YFSETQ. V lost 0 bases and J 2 bases, leaving 10 bases between the germline ends. The CDR3 sequence is 15 residues long. The CDR3 nucleotides are TGCGCCAGCAGCTTGGGGCAGGCCACCACAGATACGCAGTATTTT. Translated: CASSLGQATTDTQYF.